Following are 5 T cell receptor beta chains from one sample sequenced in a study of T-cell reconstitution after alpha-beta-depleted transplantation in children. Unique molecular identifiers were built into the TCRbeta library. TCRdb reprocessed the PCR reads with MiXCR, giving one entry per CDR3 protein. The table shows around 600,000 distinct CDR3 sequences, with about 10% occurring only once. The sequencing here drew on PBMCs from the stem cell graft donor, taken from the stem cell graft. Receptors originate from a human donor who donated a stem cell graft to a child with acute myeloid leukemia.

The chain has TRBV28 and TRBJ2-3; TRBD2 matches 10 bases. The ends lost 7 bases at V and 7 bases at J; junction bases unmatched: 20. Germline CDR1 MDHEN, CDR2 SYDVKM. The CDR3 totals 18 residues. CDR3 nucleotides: TGTGCCAGCACTAGATCTGCCATTTCTAGCGGGAGTGGATATACGCAGTATTTT. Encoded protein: CASTRSAISSGSGYTQYF.

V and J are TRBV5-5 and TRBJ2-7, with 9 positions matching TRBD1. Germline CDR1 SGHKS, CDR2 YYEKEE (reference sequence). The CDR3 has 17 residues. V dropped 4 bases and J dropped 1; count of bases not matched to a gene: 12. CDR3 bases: TGTGCCAGCAGCACGGACAGGGGAGGGAAGAGATCCTACGAGCAGTACTTC. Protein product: CASSTDRGGKRSYEQYF.

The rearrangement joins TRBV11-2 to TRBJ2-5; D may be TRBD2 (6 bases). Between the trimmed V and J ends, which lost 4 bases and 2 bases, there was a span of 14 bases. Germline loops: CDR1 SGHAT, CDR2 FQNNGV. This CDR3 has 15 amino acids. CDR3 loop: CASSSSAGIQETQYF. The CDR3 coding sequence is TGTGCCAGCAGCTCCTCCGCGGGGATACAAGAGACCCAGTACTTC.

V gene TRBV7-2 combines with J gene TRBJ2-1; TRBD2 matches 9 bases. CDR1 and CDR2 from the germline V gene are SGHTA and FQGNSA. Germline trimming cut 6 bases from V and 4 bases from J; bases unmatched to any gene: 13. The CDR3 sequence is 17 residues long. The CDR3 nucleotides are TGTGCCAGCAGTCGACGGACTAGCGCTGTTGGGTACAATGAGCAGTTCTTC. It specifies CASSRRTSAVGYNEQFF.

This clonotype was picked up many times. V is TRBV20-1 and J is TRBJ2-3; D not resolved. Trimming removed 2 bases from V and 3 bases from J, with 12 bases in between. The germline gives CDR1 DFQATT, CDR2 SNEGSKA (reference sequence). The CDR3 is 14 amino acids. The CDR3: CSARHPQKTDTQYF. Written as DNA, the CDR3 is TGCAGTGCTAGACACCCCCAGAAGACAGATACGCAGTATTTT.